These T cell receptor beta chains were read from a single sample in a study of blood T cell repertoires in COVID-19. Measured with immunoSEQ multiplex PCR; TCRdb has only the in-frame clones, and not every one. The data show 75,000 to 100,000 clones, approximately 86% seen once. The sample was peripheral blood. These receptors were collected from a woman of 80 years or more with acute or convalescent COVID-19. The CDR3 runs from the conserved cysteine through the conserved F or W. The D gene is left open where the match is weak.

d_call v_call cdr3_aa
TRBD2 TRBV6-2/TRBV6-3 CASSTASGRAIDTQYF
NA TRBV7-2 CASSLVTGSGYTF
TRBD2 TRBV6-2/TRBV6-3 CASSYPGTSGRNEQFF
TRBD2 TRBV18 CASSPGAGGTYEQYF
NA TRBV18 CASSPTDTYGTEAFF
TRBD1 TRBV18 CASSPGQGGAGELFF
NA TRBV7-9 CASSRAQIPGNTIYF
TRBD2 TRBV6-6 CASSYTSGSTDTQYF
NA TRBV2 CATGGSGNTIYF
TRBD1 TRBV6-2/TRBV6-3 CASSKPTGQETQYF
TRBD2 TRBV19 CASKDGASGSYNEQFF
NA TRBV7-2 CASSPGQTNSPLHF
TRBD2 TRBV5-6 CASSVHSGGVYNEQFF
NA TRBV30 CAWSNRGGVGITNEKLFF
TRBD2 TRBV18 CASSPTPLAGGTYNEQFF
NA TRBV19 CASSPRARVADTQYF
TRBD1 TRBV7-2 CASSTTGQSRGYTF
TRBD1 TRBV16 CASSQTGAGEQYF
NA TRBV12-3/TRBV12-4 CASSFGITDTQYF
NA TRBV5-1 CASSFEGPNEKLFF
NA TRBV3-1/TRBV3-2 CASSYTYFSTDTQYF
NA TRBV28 CASSSNSNTPPLHF
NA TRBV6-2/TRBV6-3 CASSFTTPAGEQFF
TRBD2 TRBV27 CASSRGRFTDTQYF
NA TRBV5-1 CASSPTTASTATQYF
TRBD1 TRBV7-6 CASSWTGNTGELFF
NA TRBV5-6 CASSLWRPGELFF
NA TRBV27 CASSTGRADTQYF
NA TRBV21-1 CASSKATANNSGANVLTF
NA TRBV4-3 CASSQEEPGGTEAFF
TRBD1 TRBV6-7 CASSSPGQGTLTYEQYF
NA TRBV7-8 CASSLNLAAHQETQYF
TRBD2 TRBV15 CATRRSGTSGDTQYF
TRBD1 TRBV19 CASRTGAEGNQPQHF